The entry below describes one T cell receptor beta chain. Cohorts were based on clinical histories the participants reported. TCRdb's table, derived via immunoSEQ multiplex PCR, lists solely in-frame clones and lacks some. Altogether 200,000 to 250,000 clones are present, 83% being singletons, with the ten largest covering about 4.6%. The data derive from a study of blood T cell repertoires in COVID-19. The V gene lost 4 bases and the J gene lost 5 bases, with 23 bases spanning the gap. Germline loops: CDR1 LNHDA, CDR2 SQIVND (reference sequence). The CDR3 loop spans 18 amino acids. The sequence was obtained from a woman aged 45-65 years who had been exposed to COVID-19. The chain links TRBV19 to TRBJ2-2; perhaps TRBD2 as D (6 bases). Sequenced input: PBMCs or T cells enriched from blood (not recorded which). This CDR3 is CASSNSPFGHSGTGELFF. In DNA, the CDR3 is TGTGCCAGTAGTAACTCACCCTTCGGCCACAGCGGGACCGGGGAGCTGTTTTTT. The variable domain in full, with the rest retrieved from reference TRBV19 and TRBJ2-2, is DGGITQSPKYLFRKEGQNVTLSCEQNLNHDAMYWYRQDPGQGLRLIYYSQIVNDFQKGDIAEGYSVSREKKESFPLTVTSAQKNPTAFYLCASSNSPFGHSGTGELFFGEGSRLTVL.